This T cell receptor beta chain emerged from a study of cytomegalovirus exposure and HLA in healthy donors. In the study overall: According to later analysis, the same platform produced the approximately 120 validation and several hundred first-cohort repertoires. Whole-study findings and limits: As confirmed in vitro, three CMV-associated chains were specific for CMV antigens. First-cohort TCR clusters were later found to tend to co-occur in the roughly 110 validation repertoires.

Separate from the roughly 700-subject first cohort was the approximately 130-subject validation cohort, to which the donors belonged. Of note for this clone: Its antigen is unidentified.

The assay was immunoSEQ multiplex PCR, and TCRdb's table has in-frame clones only and misses some. Found here are roughly 130,000 clones, about 88% of them singletons; the top ten hold approximately 1.5%. Sequenced sample: PBMCs. The clonotype was recovered from a young man in good health and CMV-seronegative.

CDR3 sequence (DNA): TGTGCCATCAGTGAGTCGGGAGACACCATATATTTT. Protein: CAISESGDTIYF. The V and J genes are TRBV10-3 and TRBJ1-3; D is unclear. V lost 0 bases and J 8 bases, leaving 5 bases between the germline ends. This CDR3 has 12 amino acids. Germline-derived CDR1 and CDR2 are ENHRY and SYGVKD.